One sample yielded the 12 T cell receptor beta chains listed below, sequenced in a study of PD-1 blockade in classical Hodgkin lymphoma. Clones were sequenced by immunoSEQ multiplex PCR, and TCRdb holds only the in-frame ones, with some missing. This sample yields about 20,000 clones, of which around four fifths are seen a single time; 6.5% to 8% belongs to the top ten. The time point: cycle 4 day 1 (C4D1), after five to seven weeks of nivolumab. Every patient relapsed after autologous stem cell transplantation, and brentuximab vedotin exposure varied. After PBMCs were thawed, their CD8+ T cells were isolated by magnetic negative selection. The input for sequencing was CD8+ T cells from blood, taken before the fourth cycle of nivolumab. These receptors came from a human donor with classical Hodgkin lymphoma.

CDR3 region: CASSSISGANVLTF. The DNA of the CDR3 is TGTGCCAGCAGCTCAATCTCTGGGGCCAACGTCCTGACTTTC. J is TRBJ2-6 and V is TRBV7-6; D remains unclear. CDR1 and CDR2 (germline): SGHVS, FNYEAQ. The CDR3 extends over 14 amino acids. The germline V and J ends were trimmed by 4 bases and 0 bases, with 4 bases remaining between them.

The chain couples TRBV4-2 to TRBJ2-7, with 10 bases lining up with TRBD1. With V trimmed by 0 bases and J by 3 bases, 2 bases remained unmatched. From germline, CDR1 is LGHNA and CDR2 YNFKEQ. CDR3 length equals 15 residues. The CDR3 nucleotides read TGTGCCAGCAGCCAAGAGGACAGGGGGTTCTACGAGCAGTACTTC. Protein: CASSQEDRGFYEQYF.

The J gene is TRBJ2-5, the V gene TRBV29-1, with D uncertain. CDR3 length: 12 amino acids. Germline loops: CDR1 SQVTM, CDR2 ANQGSEA. Trimming removed 2 bases at V and 4 bases at J, with 8 bases between. The CDR3: CSVEQTLETQYF. The CDR3 DNA follows: TGCAGCGTTGAACAGACCCTAGAGACCCAGTACTTC.

The chain links TRBV7-9 to TRBJ2-2, with no clear D. V shed 5 bases and J shed 8 bases, with 6 bases lying between them. Germline-derived CDR1 and CDR2 are SEHNR and FQNEAQ (reference sequence). CDR3 size: 11 residues. CDR3 in DNA: TGTGCCAGCAGCCCTGGGGGGGAGCTGTTTTTT. It translates to CASSPGGELFF.

The chain employs TRBV5-1 and TRBJ1-1; D is possibly TRBD1 (6 bases). The V gene lost 6 bases and the J gene lost 6 bases, with 15 bases spanning the gap. Germline CDR1 is SGHRS and CDR2 is YFSETQ. The CDR3 contains 13 residues. CDR3 DNA: TGCGCCAGCAATAACAGGGAAGGCTCTGAAGCTTTCTTT. Its protein is CASNNREGSEAFF.

This clone occurred a few times. The rearrangement uses TRBV5-4 and TRBJ1-2; no clear D. The CDR3 covers 14 residues. V was trimmed by 0 bases and J by 2 bases, leaving 8 bases between them. Germline assignment: CDR1 SGHNT and CDR2 YYREEE (reference sequence). The CDR3, as DNA: TGTGCCAGCAGCTTGGAGGGCACCAACTATGGCTACACCTTC. This translates into CASSLEGTNYGYTF.

V is TRBV15 and J is TRBJ2-5, with a possible D match to TRBD1 (6 bases). The DNA end lines up better with TRBJ2-7; the J call may be wrong. Germline V gene data show CDR1 as LNHNV and CDR2 as YYDKDF (reference sequence). The CDR3 covers 16 residues. The CDR3 DNA is TGTGCCACCAGCAGAGATGGCGCCAGGGGCTCCTACGAGCAGTACTTC. Its translation: CATSRDGARGSYEQYF.

This chain joins TRBV19 and TRBJ1-1, with D unclear. The V and J ends lost 5 bases and 6 bases respectively, with 19 bases between them. The CDR3 loop spans 15 amino acids. The germline CDR1 and CDR2 sequences are LNHDA and SQIVND (reference sequence). CDR3 nucleotides: TGTGCCAGTAGTCTAGGTTGGGGTTTGTGGGCTGAAGCTTTCTTT. Its protein product is CASSLGWGLWAEAFF.

The chain employs TRBV7-9 and TRBJ2-3; TRBD2 might be the D (5 bases). The CDR3 spans 13 residues. The germline CDR1 and CDR2 sequences are SEHNR and FQNEAQ (reference sequence). Trimming removed 5 bases at V and 6 bases at J, with 12 bases between. CDR3 DNA: TGTGCCAGCAGCCTCCTACTAGGCGATACGCAGTATTTT. Residues: CASSLLLGDTQYF.

This sequence joins TRBV30 and TRBJ2-7; D might be TRBD2 (6 bases). Germline CDR1 is GTSNPN and CDR2 is SVGIG (reference sequence). V lost 1 base to trimming and J lost 6 bases, with 10 bases between them. The CDR3 is made up of 12 amino acids. CDR3 nucleotides: TGTGCCTGGAGTGAGCTGGGAGGCGAGCAGTACTTC. Protein: CAWSELGGEQYF.

The gene calls are TRBV19 and TRBJ2-1; no firm D call. CDR3 length: 15 residues. In germline, CDR1 is LNHDA, CDR2 SQIVND (reference sequence). Trimming pared 2 bases from V and 5 bases from J, leaving 13 bases between. The CDR3 bases are TGTGCCAGTAGTATAATCCCCCGGACCCACAATGAGCAGTTCTTC. Its protein product is CASSIIPRTHNEQFF.

The chain joins TRBV6-5 to TRBJ1-4; D ambiguous. There are 13 residues in the CDR3. The V gene lost 0 bases and the J gene lost 7 bases, with 6 bases spanning the gap. The germline V gene encodes CDR1 MNHEY and CDR2 SVGAGI. In nucleotides, the CDR3 is TGTGCCAGCAGTTACTCGCCGGGTGAAAAACTGTTTTTT. Amino acid sequence: CASSYSPGEKLFF.